The clone carrying this T cell receptor beta chain was picked up one time. The target antigen is unknown. The ends lost 4 bases at V and 3 bases at J; junction bases unmatched: 2. Germline CDR1 reads MNHNS; CDR2 reads SASEGT. The CDR3 is 14 amino acids. The sample is drawn from a study of lymphopenia after photon versus proton radiotherapy. Study-level points and caveats: Post-nadir diversity loss with photons came from oligoclonal expansion, particularly CD8+ Temra cells. Relative stability marked proton patients; photon patients lost diversity and naive cells. In patients who died, overall survival fell as post-nadir TCR diversity dropped more.

The table came from immunoSEQ multiplex PCR; TCRdb's copy has only in-frame clones and leaves some out. The sample records 50,000 to 60,000 clones, approximately 92% being singletons. The chain uses TRBV6-1 and TRBJ1-2; 10 bases align to TRBD1. The origin of this receptor is a woman aged 40 to 50 with cholangiocarcinoma. Sequences were derived from peripheral blood, sampled from a patient treated with photon-based radiotherapy. The CDR3 loop is CASSGTGGYYGYTF. The CDR3 DNA reads as TGTGCCAGCAGTGGGACAGGGGGATACTATGGCTACACCTTC.